The present T cell receptor beta chain was sequenced within a study of CD8 T cells in Susac syndrome. Reverse transcription of roughly 0.5 to 1 ug RNA was carried out with random hexamers. The authors amplified TCR beta CDR3 across 54 Vbeta and 13 Jbeta using immunoSEQ multiplex PCR. TCRdb re-called the immunoSEQ multiplex PCR reads with MiXCR, one entry per CDR3 protein. In the table there are approximately 50,000 distinct CDR3 sequences, roughly 94% of which are singletons. With regard to this clonotype: As yet, its antigen is unknown.

The CDR3 is 12 amino acids. Germline CDR1 reads MGHDK; CDR2 reads SYGVNS. The V and J ends lost 7 bases and 9 bases respectively, with 13 bases between them. Broader study findings: Susac-specific public clones in total CD8+ repertoires numbered 15 to 20; in CD8+ TEMRA repertoires, they numbered roughly 5.

The sequenced sample was CD8+ T cells from PBMCs. This clonotype was obtained from a human donor with Susac syndrome. The rearrangement links TRBV25-1 to TRBJ2-1; no firm D call. In DNA, the CDR3 is TGTGCCAGCACTCCAAAGTCGGGTGAGCAGTTCTTC. Protein: CASTPKSGEQFF.